This TCR beta chain comes out of a study of blood T cell repertoires in COVID-19. V dropped 6 bases and J dropped 4; count of bases not matched to a gene: 5. This CDR3 comprises 13 residues. In the original processing: Reference gene primer amplification yielded estimated nucleated cell counts. The data were produced by immunoSEQ multiplex PCR, yet TCRdb's version contains in-frame clones alone and is incomplete. V, J and clone size are taken as reported in that table, and D and trimming were inferred from the DNA itself. The table includes over 120,000 clones, around nine tenths detected once. The chain uses TRBV12-3 or TRBV12-4 and TRBJ1-2; 7 bases match TRBD1. The source of this sequence is a woman in her fifties or sixties with active or convalescent COVID-19. Specimen: peripheral blood. CDR3: CASRGDSPYGYTF. The CDR3 nucleotides read TGTGCCAGCAGGGGGGACAGCCCCTATGGCTACACCTTC.